Listed here is a single T cell receptor (beta chain). This sample stems from a study of blood T cell repertoires in COVID-19. Across the study: The samples span acute and convalescent COVID-19 from the United States, Italy and Spain.

The Seattle patients, enrolled during active infection, were followed longitudinally. The data were produced by immunoSEQ multiplex PCR, yet TCRdb's version contains in-frame clones alone and is incomplete. The profile shows about 82,000 clones, roughly 78% of them singletons. Input material: peripheral blood. The TCR comes from a man aged 60 to 69 with COVID-19, enrolled during active disease.

The CDR3 DNA reads TGTGCCAGCAGCGTAGCGGCGGGAGGGACCTACAATGAGCAGTTCTTC. The encoded protein is CASSVAAGGTYNEQFF. This chain links TRBV9 with TRBJ2-1; 9 bases are a match to TRBD2. V gave up 0 bases and J gave up 2 bases; unmatched junction bases: 3. The CDR3 length is 16 residues. Germline loops: CDR1 SGDLS, CDR2 YYNGEE.